The 19 T cell receptor beta chains given below trace back to one sample, sequenced in a study of T cell changes during pregnancy in multiple sclerosis. Here immunoSEQ multiplex PCR was the method, and the copy in TCRdb shows in-frame clones only, minus some. Of tens of thousands of clones in the sample, 90% were seen once. The source material was CD4+ T cells from peripheral blood mononuclear cells, sampled in the second trimester of pregnancy. The receptors derive from a female donor in good health, enrolled as a control in a pregnancy study.

This chain links TRBV7-2 with TRBJ2-7; a weak D match, TRBD1 (6 bases). CDR1 is SGHTA, CDR2 FQGNSA, per germline. Deletions cut 1 base from V and 0 bases from J, with 10 bases between. The CDR3 is 15 residues long. CDR3 nucleotide sequence: TGTGCCAGCAGCTTAGGACAGGCGACCTCCTACGAGCAGTACTTC. Translating it yields CASSLGQATSYEQYF.

There are a few counts of this clone. The gene calls are TRBV14 and TRBJ1-2; 9 nucleotides align to TRBD1. V lost 5 bases, J lost 2 bases, and 3 bases stayed unmatched. CDR1 SGHDN and CDR2 FVKESK come from the germline V gene. CDR3 size: 14 residues. The CDR3 reads CASSTGTGNYGYTF. The CDR3 DNA is TGTGCCAGCAGCACGGGGACAGGGAACTATGGCTACACCTTC. The whole variable domain, remainder taken from reference TRBV14 and TRBJ1-2, is EAGVTQFPSHSVIEKGQTVTLRCDPISGHDNLYWYRRVMGKEIKFLLHFVKESKQDESGMPNNRFLAERTGGTYSTLKVQPAELEDSGVYFCASSTGTGNYGYTFGSGTRLTVV.

The chain employs TRBV5-5 and TRBJ2-5, with D perhaps TRBD1 (6 bases). CDR1 and CDR2 from the germline V gene are SGHKS and YYEKEE (reference sequence). V lost 6 bases to trimming and J lost 4 bases, with 22 bases between them. The CDR3 spans 16 residues. CDR3 amino acids: CASNKLVPGAGETQYF. CDR3 nucleotides: TGTGCCAGCAACAAGCTTGTCCCAGGGGCGGGAGAGACCCAGTACTTC.

J is TRBJ2-5 and V is TRBV11-1; TRBD2 matches 11 bases. The last part of the DNA fits TRBJ2-7 better; the J call may be wrong. The V gene's germline CDR1 is SGHAT and CDR2 FQDESV (reference sequence). This CDR3 contains 14 residues. CDR3 sequence reads: CASSRGLAVYEQYF. The CDR3 nucleotides are TGTGCCAGCAGCCGGGGACTAGCGGTCTACGAGCAGTACTTC.

This chain connects TRBV5-1 to TRBJ2-7; unclear D gene. CDR1 and CDR2 from the germline V gene are SGHRS and YFSETQ. The CDR3 consists of 10 residues. Trimming took off 7 bases at V and 6 bases at J, with 8 bases between the two ends. For the CDR3, the DNA is TGCGCCAGCGCGCACGCCGAGCAGTACTTC. This translates into CASAHAEQYF.

This clone was seen just once. The chain has TRBV10-3 and TRBJ2-7; the match to TRBD2 covers 12 bases. The germline CDR1 and CDR2 sequences are ENHRY and SYGVKD. CDR3 length: 18 residues. Trimming cost V 1 base and J 3 bases; bases outside gene matches: 10. CDR3 amino acids: CAISEYSLAGGNGYEQYF. CDR3 DNA sequence: TGTGCCATCAGTGAGTACTCGCTAGCGGGAGGGAATGGCTACGAGCAGTACTTC.

The CDR3 here is CSVSWQVNTGELFF. The CDR3 coding sequence is TGCAGCGTTTCGTGGCAGGTGAACACCGGGGAGCTGTTTTTT. The chain joins TRBV29-1 to TRBJ2-2; D call uncertain. This CDR3 is built from 14 residues. Germline assignment: CDR1 SQVTM and CDR2 ANQGSEA. V lost 5 bases to trimming and J lost 1 base, with 11 bases between them.

The chain combines TRBV6-1 with TRBJ1-1; D is undetermined. From germline, CDR1 is MNHNS and CDR2 SASEGT. This CDR3 is 12 amino acids long. Trimming removed 6 bases at V and 0 bases at J, with 5 bases between. Here the CDR3 reads CASRSMNTEAFF. In DNA, the CDR3 is TGTGCCAGCAGGTCAATGAACACTGAAGCTTTCTTT.

The chain recombines TRBV15 with TRBJ2-1; 8 bases fit TRBD2. Per germline, CDR1 LNHNV and CDR2 YYDKDF (reference sequence). Unmatched junction bases numbered 10, after V lost 3 bases and J lost 6 bases. The CDR3 runs 16 residues. CDR3 loop: CATSSGRAGFSNEQFF. The CDR3 DNA is TGTGCCACCAGCAGCGGGAGGGCCGGTTTCTCCAATGAGCAGTTCTTC.

CDR3 coding DNA: TGTGCCAGCAGAAAGGGACTAGCGGGAGTATATGAGCAGTTCTTC. Protein: CASRKGLAGVYEQFF. V gene TRBV6-5 combines with J gene TRBJ2-1, with 14 bases identical to TRBD2. The length of the CDR3 is 15 residues. V was pared by 6 bases and J by 8 bases, with 6 bases of the junction left unmatched. Germline loops: CDR1 MNHEY, CDR2 SVGAGI.

In its sample, this clone was seen once. The chain is built from TRBV7-2 and TRBJ1-1; D is unclear. Trimming took 1 base from V and 4 from J, leaving 10 bases between them. CDR3 length: 14 residues. The V gene's germline CDR1 is SGHTA and CDR2 FQGNSA. The CDR3 region has the DNA TGTGCCAGCAGCTTAGGGCAGGTCGGCACTGAAGCTTTCTTT. Its translation: CASSLGQVGTEAFF.

This clone was observed a handful of times. This chain connects TRBV7-2 to TRBJ2-7; 9 bases map to TRBD2. Germline V gene sequence: CDR1 SGHTA, CDR2 FQGNSA. The CDR3 is 13 amino acids. V was pared by 6 bases and J by 2 bases, with 2 bases of the junction left unmatched. The CDR3, as DNA: TGTGCCAGCAGGCTAGCGGGAACCTACGAGCAGTACTTC. Residues: CASRLAGTYEQYF.

V and J are TRBV10-3 and TRBJ2-3; D perhaps matches TRBD2 (5 bases). The ends were cut back, 6 bases at V and 4 bases at J, with 20 bases in the middle. Germline CDR1 and CDR2: ENHRY and SYGVKD. The CDR3 has 16 amino acids. In nucleotides, the CDR3 is TGTGCCATCAGGGCTAAGGGATTAGGGAGCGCAGATACGCAGTATTTT. Protein product: CAIRAKGLGSADTQYF.

The J gene is TRBJ2-4, the V gene TRBV28, with 7 nucleotides matching TRBD1. With 5 bases clipped from V and 7 bases from J, the junction kept 11 bases outside the gene matches. This CDR3 region has 15 residues. CDR1 is MDHEN, CDR2 SYDVKM, per germline. For the CDR3, the DNA is TGTGCCAGCAGTCCGTCGACAGGGAAGGGGAACATTCAGTACTTC. Protein: CASSPSTGKGNIQYF.

The chain carries TRBV5-5 and TRBJ2-7; TRBD1 is a possible D gene (6 bases). Germline CDR1 and CDR2: SGHKS and YYEKEE (reference sequence). The CDR3 is 14 amino acids. Trimming pared 1 base from V and 0 bases from J, leaving 8 bases between. CDR3: CASSLRTASYEQYF. CDR3 sequence (DNA): TGTGCCAGCAGCTTGAGGACAGCCTCCTACGAGCAGTACTTC.

The count of this clone is one. This chain connects TRBV15 to TRBJ2-1, with D perhaps matching TRBD2 (5 bases). From germline, CDR1 is LNHNV and CDR2 YYDKDF (reference sequence). The CDR3 extends over 18 amino acids. V gave up 0 bases and J gave up 0 bases, with 15 bases separating them. CDR3 sequence reads: CATSRDLGGLSSYNEQFF. As DNA, the CDR3 is TGTGCCACCAGCAGAGATTTGGGCGGGTTAAGCTCCTACAATGAGCAGTTCTTC.

The chain uses TRBV29-1 and TRBJ1-4; no reliable D call. Trimming stripped 8 bases from V and 4 bases from J, with 8 bases between. This CDR3 is 11 amino acids long. Germline V gene data show CDR1 as SQVTM and CDR2 as ANQGSEA. The CDR3 here is CSTASNEKLFF. The CDR3 DNA reads as TGCAGCACTGCTAGTAATGAAAAACTGTTTTTT.

The CDR3 region is CASRSGTETNYGYTF. In DNA form, the CDR3 reads TGTGCCAGCAGGTCCGGGACTGAAACTAACTATGGCTACACCTTC. The rearrangement uses TRBV27 and TRBJ1-2, with TRBD1 as a possible D gene (5 bases). CDR3 length: 15 amino acids. The germline CDR1 and CDR2 sequences are MNHEY and SMNVEV (reference sequence). Trimming shortened V by 6 bases and J by 0 bases, and 14 bases separated the two germline ends.

The rearrangement links TRBV10-3 to TRBJ1-4; unclear D gene. Trimming cost V 5 bases and J 8 bases, with 9 bases left between them. Per germline, CDR1 ENHRY and CDR2 SYGVKD. The CDR3 is 12 residues long. This chain's CDR3 is CAISLDGEKLFF. For the CDR3, the DNA is TGTGCCATCAGTCTTGACGGGGAAAAACTGTTTTTT.